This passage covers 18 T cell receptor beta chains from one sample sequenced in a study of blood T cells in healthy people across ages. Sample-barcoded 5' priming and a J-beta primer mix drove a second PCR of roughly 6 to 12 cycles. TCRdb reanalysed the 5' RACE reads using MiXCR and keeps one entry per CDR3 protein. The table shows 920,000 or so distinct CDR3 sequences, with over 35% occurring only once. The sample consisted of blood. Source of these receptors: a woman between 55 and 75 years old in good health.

The CDR3 region has the DNA TGTGCCACCAGTGACTCTATACAAGATACGCAGTATTTT. Encoded protein: CATSDSIQDTQYF. The chain carries TRBV24-1 and TRBJ2-3, with unresolved D. V lost 4 bases and J 5 bases, leaving 9 bases between the germline ends. In germline, CDR1 is KGHDR, CDR2 SFDVKD. The CDR3 sequence is 13 residues long.

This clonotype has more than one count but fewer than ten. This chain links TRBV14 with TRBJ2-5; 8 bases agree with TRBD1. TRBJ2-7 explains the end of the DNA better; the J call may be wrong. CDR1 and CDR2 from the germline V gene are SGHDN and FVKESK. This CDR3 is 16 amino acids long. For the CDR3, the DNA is TGTGCCAGCAGCCAAGAAGGTCAGGGGGCGACCCACGAGCAGTACTTC. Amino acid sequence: CASSQEGQGATHEQYF.

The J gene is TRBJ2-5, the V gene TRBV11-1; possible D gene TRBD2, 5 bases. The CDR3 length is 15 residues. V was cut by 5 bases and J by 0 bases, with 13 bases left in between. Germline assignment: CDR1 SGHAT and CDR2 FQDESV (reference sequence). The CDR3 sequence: CASSEGWSNQETQYF. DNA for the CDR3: TGTGCCAGCAGCGAGGGTTGGTCGAACCAAGAGACCCAGTACTTC.

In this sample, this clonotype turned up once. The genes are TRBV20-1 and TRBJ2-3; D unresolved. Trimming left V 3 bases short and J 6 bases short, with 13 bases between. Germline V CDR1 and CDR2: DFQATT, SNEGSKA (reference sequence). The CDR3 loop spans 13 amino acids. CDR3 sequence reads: CSASLGPWDTQYF. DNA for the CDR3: TGCAGTGCTAGTCTAGGCCCTTGGGATACGCAGTATTTT.

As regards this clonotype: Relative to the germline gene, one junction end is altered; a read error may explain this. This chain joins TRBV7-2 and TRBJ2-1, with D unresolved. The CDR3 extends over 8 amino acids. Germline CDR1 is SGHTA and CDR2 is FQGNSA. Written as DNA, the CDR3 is TGTGCCAGCAGCTCCTCCGGTTTC. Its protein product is CASSSSGF.

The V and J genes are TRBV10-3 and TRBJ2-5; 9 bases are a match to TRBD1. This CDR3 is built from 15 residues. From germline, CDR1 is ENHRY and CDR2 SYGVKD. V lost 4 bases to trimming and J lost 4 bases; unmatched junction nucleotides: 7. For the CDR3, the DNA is TGTGCCATCAGTGTACACCAGACAGGGGGAGAGACCCAGTACTTC. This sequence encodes CAISVHQTGGETQYF.

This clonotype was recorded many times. The DNA of the CDR3 is TGTGCCAGCAGCTTGGTAAGCAATCAGCCCCAGCATTTT. Amino acid sequence: CASSLVSNQPQHF. The genes are TRBV5-5 and TRBJ1-5; no reliable D call. Germline V gene data show CDR1 as SGHKS and CDR2 as YYEKEE (reference sequence). V lost 0 bases, J lost 1 base, and 2 bases lay in between. The CDR3 runs 13 residues.

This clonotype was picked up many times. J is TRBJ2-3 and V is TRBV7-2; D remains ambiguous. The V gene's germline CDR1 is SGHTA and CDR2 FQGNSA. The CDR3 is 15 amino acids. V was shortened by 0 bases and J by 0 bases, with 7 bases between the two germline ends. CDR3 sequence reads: CASSLAGISTDTQYF. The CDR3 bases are TGTGCCAGCAGCTTAGCGGGGATTAGCACAGATACGCAGTATTTT.

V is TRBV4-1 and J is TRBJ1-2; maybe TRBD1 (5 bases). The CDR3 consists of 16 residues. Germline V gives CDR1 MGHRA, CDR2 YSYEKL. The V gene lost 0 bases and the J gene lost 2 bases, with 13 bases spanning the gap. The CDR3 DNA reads TGCGCCAGCAGCCAAGATTTGGCAGGGACCAACTATGGCTACACCTTC. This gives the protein CASSQDLAGTNYGYTF.

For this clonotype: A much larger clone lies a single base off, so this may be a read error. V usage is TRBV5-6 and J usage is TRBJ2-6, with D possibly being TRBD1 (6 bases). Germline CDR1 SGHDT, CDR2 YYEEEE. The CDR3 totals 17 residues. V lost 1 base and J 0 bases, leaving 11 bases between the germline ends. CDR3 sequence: CASSLKQGHSGANVLTF. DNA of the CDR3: TGTGCCAGCAGCTTGAAACAGGGCCACTCTGGGGCCAACGTCCTGACTTTC.

The CDR3 spells CSVTGTGNQPQHF. CDR3 nucleotides: TGCAGCGTAACCGGGACAGGTAATCAGCCCCAGCATTTT. This chain links TRBV29-1 with TRBJ1-5; 8 bases are shared with TRBD1. Germline V gene lookup returns CDR1 SQVTM and CDR2 ANQGSEA. The CDR3 totals 13 residues. Trimming at V came to 6 bases and at J to 4 bases, leaving 5 bases not matched to a gene.

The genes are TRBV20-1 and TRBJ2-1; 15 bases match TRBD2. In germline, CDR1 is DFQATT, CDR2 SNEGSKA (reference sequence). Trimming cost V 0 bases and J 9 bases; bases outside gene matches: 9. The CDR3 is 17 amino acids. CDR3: CSARDLFGLAGGAEQFF. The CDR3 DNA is TGCAGTGCTAGAGATCTCTTTGGACTAGCGGGAGGGGCTGAGCAGTTCTTC.

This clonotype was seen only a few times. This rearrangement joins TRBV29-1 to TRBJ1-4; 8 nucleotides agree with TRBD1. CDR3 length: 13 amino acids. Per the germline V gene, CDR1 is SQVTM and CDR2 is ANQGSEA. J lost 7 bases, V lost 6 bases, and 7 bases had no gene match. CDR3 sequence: CSVATGEGEKLFF. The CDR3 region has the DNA TGCAGCGTGGCGACAGGGGAGGGTGAAAAACTGTTTTTT.

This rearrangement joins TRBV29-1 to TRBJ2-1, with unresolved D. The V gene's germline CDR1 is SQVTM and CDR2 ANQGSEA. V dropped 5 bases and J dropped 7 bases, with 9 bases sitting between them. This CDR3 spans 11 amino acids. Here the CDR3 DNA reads TGCAGCGTTTGGAACGGGAATGAGCAGTTCTTC. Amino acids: CSVWNGNEQFF.

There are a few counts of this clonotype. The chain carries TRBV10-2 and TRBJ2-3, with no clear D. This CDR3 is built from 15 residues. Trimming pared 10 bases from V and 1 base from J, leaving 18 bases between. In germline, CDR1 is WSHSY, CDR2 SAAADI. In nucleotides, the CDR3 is TGCGCCACCAAGAACCCCTTTGGGGGCACAGATACGCAGTATTTT. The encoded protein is CATKNPFGGTDTQYF.

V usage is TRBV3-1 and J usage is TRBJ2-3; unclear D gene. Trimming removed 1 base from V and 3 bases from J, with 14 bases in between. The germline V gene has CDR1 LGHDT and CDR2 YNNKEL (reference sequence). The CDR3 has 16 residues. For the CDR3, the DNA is TGTGCCAGCAGCCAAGGGGGTAGTTCCCGGACAGATACGCAGTATTTT. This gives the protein CASSQGGSSRTDTQYF.

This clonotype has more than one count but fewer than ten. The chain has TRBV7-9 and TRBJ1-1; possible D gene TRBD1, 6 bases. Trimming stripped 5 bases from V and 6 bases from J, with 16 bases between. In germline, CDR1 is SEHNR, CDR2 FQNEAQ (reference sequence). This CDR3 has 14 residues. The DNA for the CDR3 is TGTGCCAGCAGCCCCGGACAGCGGTACGCTGAAGCTTTCTTT. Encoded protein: CASSPGQRYAEAFF.

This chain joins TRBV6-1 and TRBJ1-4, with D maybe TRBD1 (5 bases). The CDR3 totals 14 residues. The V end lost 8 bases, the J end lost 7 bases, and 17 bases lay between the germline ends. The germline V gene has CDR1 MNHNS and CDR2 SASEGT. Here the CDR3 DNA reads TGTGCCAGCGGGGCGACAGTTACTTCTGAAAAACTGTTTTTT. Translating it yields CASGATVTSEKLFF.